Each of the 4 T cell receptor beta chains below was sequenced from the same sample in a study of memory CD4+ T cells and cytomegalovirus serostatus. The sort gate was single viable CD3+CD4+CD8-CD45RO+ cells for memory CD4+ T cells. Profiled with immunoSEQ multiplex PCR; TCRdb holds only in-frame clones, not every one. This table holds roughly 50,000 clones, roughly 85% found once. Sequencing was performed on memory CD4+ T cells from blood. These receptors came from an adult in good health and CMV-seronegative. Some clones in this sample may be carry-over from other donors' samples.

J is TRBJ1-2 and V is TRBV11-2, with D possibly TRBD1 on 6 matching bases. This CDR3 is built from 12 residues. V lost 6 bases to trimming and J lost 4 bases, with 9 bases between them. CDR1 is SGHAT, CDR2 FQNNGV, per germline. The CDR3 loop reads CASRIRGYGYTF. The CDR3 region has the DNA TGTGCCAGCAGAATCAGGGGCTATGGCTACACCTTC.

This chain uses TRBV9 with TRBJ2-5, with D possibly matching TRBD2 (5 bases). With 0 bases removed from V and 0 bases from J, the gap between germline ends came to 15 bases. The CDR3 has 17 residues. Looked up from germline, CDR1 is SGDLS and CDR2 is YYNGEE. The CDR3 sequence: CASSVEGADEYQETQYF. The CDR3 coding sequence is TGTGCCAGCAGCGTAGAAGGAGCGGATGAGTACCAAGAGACCCAGTACTTC.

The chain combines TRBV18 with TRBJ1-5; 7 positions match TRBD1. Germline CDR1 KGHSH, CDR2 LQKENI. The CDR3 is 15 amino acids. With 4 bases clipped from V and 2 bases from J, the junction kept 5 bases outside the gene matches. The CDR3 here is CASSLTGTGNQPQHF. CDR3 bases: TGTGCCAGCTCACTTACAGGGACAGGCAATCAGCCCCAGCATTTT.

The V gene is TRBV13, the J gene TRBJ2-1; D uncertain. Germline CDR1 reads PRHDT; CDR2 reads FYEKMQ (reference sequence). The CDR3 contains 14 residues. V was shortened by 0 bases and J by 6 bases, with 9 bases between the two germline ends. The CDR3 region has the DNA TGTGCCAGCAGCTTAGGCACAGCCTTCAATGAGCAGTTCTTC. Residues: CASSLGTAFNEQFF.